This is a list of T cell receptor beta chains from one sample in a study of T cell responses to AZD1222 COVID-19 vaccine. Sequencing used immunoSEQ multiplex PCR; TCRdb keeps in-frame clones, though not all of them. Among tens of thousands of clones, around 86% were seen once, and the ten largest hold roughly 2.7%. The source material was peripheral blood, sampled on day 0 of AZD1222 vaccination. The receptor set was obtained from an adult in good health. CDR3s leave out the opening cysteine and the closing phenylalanine or tryptophan. Each record gives: D gene, J gene, V gene, CDR3 protein. A D gene is named only where the DNA matches it firmly.

D gene: TRBD1; J gene: TRBJ2-1; V gene: TRBV9; CDR3 protein: ASRARDRGGNEQF
D gene: TRBD2; J gene: TRBJ2-1; V gene: TRBV5-1; CDR3 protein: ASSPTSGNYNEQF
D gene: -; J gene: TRBJ1-1; V gene: TRBV28; CDR3 protein: ASSLSGEGAF
D gene: -; J gene: TRBJ1-3; V gene: TRBV19; CDR3 protein: ASSMWSSSGNTIY
D gene: -; J gene: TRBJ2-7; V gene: TRBV15; CDR3 protein: ATSPGSETYEQY
D gene: -; J gene: TRBJ1-1; V gene: TRBV28; CDR3 protein: ASREIGRNTEAF
D gene: TRBD2; J gene: TRBJ2-1; V gene: TRBV4-3; CDR3 protein: ASSQLGLAYNEQF
D gene: -; J gene: TRBJ1-4; V gene: TRBV28; CDR3 protein: ASRTPGRSNEKLF
D gene: TRBD2; J gene: TRBJ2-7; V gene: TRBV28; CDR3 protein: ASSPALRERDTYEQY
D gene: -; J gene: TRBJ1-1; V gene: TRBV7-9; CDR3 protein: ASSLSGGGTEAF
D gene: -; J gene: TRBJ2-3; V gene: TRBV25-1; CDR3 protein: ASKGGVETDTQY
D gene: TRBD2; J gene: TRBJ2-1; V gene: TRBV30; CDR3 protein: AWKGSGSNEQF
D gene: TRBD1; J gene: TRBJ2-5; V gene: TRBV28; CDR3 protein: ASRYPTGGVNPLQETQY
D gene: -; J gene: TRBJ1-4; V gene: TRBV4-3; CDR3 protein: ASSRDRYEKLF
D gene: -; J gene: TRBJ2-1; V gene: TRBV5-1; CDR3 protein: ASSLSGPKV
D gene: -; J gene: TRBJ1-6; V gene: TRBV6-5; CDR3 protein: ASIKELNSPLH
D gene: TRBD2; J gene: TRBJ2-1; V gene: TRBV9; CDR3 protein: ASSQMASGSYNEQF
D gene: TRBD1; J gene: TRBJ1-2; V gene: TRBV28; CDR3 protein: ATGTGVDGYT